The 14 T cell receptor beta chains given below trace back to one sample, sequenced in a study of T-cell reconstitution after alpha-beta-depleted transplantation in children. TCRbeta library preparation incorporated unique molecular identifiers. MiXCR, applied by TCRdb to the PCR reads, yields one record per CDR3 protein. This table has fewer than 450,000 distinct CDR3 sequences, around 15% appearing once. Sequenced here: PBMCs, mostly from graft donor cells, sampled 360 days after TCRalphabeta/CD19-depleted stem cell transplant. The receptors derive from a male patient under 10 years old who had a stem cell transplant for acute lymphoblastic leukemia, so the T cells may come from the graft donor.

This clonotype has ten or more counts. The chain recombines TRBV24-1 with TRBJ2-1; D remains unclear. V lost 5 bases to trimming and J lost 7 bases, with 14 bases between them. The germline V gene encodes CDR1 KGHDR and CDR2 SFDVKD. This CDR3 has 14 amino acids. CDR3: CATSAEQPLNEQFF. The CDR3 nucleotides are TGTGCCACCAGTGCCGAGCAACCCTTAAATGAGCAGTTCTTC.

In its sample, this clonotype was seen a few times. This sequence joins TRBV28 and TRBJ2-5, with 9 bases aligning to TRBD2. CDR1 and CDR2 from the germline V gene are MDHEN and SYDVKM. Unmatched junction bases numbered 2, after V lost 2 bases and J lost 4 bases. The CDR3 runs 14 residues. This chain's CDR3 is CASSLALAGETQYF. The CDR3 DNA reads as TGTGCCAGCAGTTTAGCACTAGCGGGAGAGACCCAGTACTTC.

The gene calls are TRBV4-2 and TRBJ2-5; D uncertain. Germline CDR1 reads LGHNA; CDR2 reads YNFKEQ. With 4 bases removed from V and 1 base from J, the gap between germline ends came to 10 bases. The CDR3 has 14 residues. CDR3 region: CASSPEDVQETQYF. The CDR3 region has the DNA TGTGCCAGCAGCCCAGAGGACGTCCAAGAGACCCAGTACTTC.

This clonotype has a handful of counts. The germline gene is not matched at one end of the junction; a read error may be the cause. The chain couples TRBV29-1 to TRBJ1-4, with no clear D. Germline CDR1 and CDR2: SQVTM and ANQGSEA. This CDR3 comprises 16 residues. The CDR3 sequence: CSVEELHGSILRGAVF. CDR3 DNA: TGCAGCGTTGAAGAATTGCATGGTTCGATTCTACGGGGTGCTGTTTTT.

A few counts support this clonotype. This chain connects TRBV4-3 to TRBJ2-3; 8 bases are a match to TRBD2. J lost 4 bases, V lost 0 bases, and 9 bases had no gene match. Germline V gene lookup returns CDR1 LGHNA and CDR2 YSLEER. This CDR3 is 17 amino acids long. CDR3 coding DNA: TGCGCCAGCAGCCAAGATCTGACGGGAGGGTGGGCAGATACGCAGTATTTT. Its translation is CASSQDLTGGWADTQYF.

The chain employs TRBV20-1 and TRBJ2-3, with TRBD2 as a possible D gene (5 bases). Trimming shortened V by 3 bases and J by 2 bases, and 12 bases separated the two germline ends. The V gene's germline CDR1 is DFQATT and CDR2 SNEGSKA (reference sequence). This CDR3 comprises 14 residues. Written as DNA, the CDR3 is TGCAGTGCTAGTAAGGGCGGGTACACAGATACGCAGTATTTT. Translated, it gives CSASKGGYTDTQYF.

The genes are TRBV28 and TRBJ2-2; 9 bases match TRBD2. J gave up 4 bases and V 6 bases, and 6 bases lay outside the gene matches. Looked up from germline, CDR1 is MDHEN and CDR2 is SYDVKM. The CDR3 consists of 15 residues. The CDR3 sequence is CASRDSGSFTGELFF. DNA of the CDR3: TGTGCCAGCAGGGATAGCGGGAGTTTCACCGGGGAGCTGTTTTTT.

This clonotype has more than one count but fewer than ten. In nucleotides, the CDR3 is TGTGCCAGCAGTGAATCGGGGTGGGATTCACCCCTCCACTTT. This codes for CASSESGWDSPLHF. This rearrangement joins TRBV25-1 to TRBJ1-6; D is ambiguous. V shed 1 base and J shed 8 bases, with 9 bases lying between them. The CDR3 has 14 amino acids. Germline V CDR1 and CDR2: MGHDK, SYGVNS.

This clonotype occurred many times. The V and J genes are TRBV29-1 and TRBJ2-3, with D possibly TRBD2 on 7 matching bases. V was trimmed by 4 bases and J by 4 bases, leaving 15 bases between them. The germline CDR1 and CDR2 sequences are SQVTM and ANQGSEA. The CDR3 length is 14 residues. CDR3 nucleotide sequence: TGCAGCGTTGTTGTGGGAGGGGGACCAGATACGCAGTATTTT. The encoded protein is CSVVVGGGPDTQYF.

This clonotype was detected a few times. The V gene is TRBV4-3, the J gene TRBJ2-2; D possibly corresponds to TRBD2 (7 bases). This CDR3 contains 16 residues. Trimming took 2 bases from V and 3 from J, leaving 13 bases between them. The V gene's germline CDR1 is LGHNA and CDR2 YSLEER. The CDR3 DNA follows: TGCGCCAGCAGCCAAATTCTGGGGGGGCACACCGGGGAGCTGTTTTTT. It encodes CASSQILGGHTGELFF.

V usage is TRBV12-3 or TRBV12-4 and J usage is TRBJ2-7, with a tentative D call TRBD1 (5 bases). The CDR3 spans 12 residues. The V end was cut by 6 bases, the J end by 4 bases, with 10 bases between. In nucleotides, the CDR3 is TGTGCCAGCAGCATCGACAGTTACGAGCAGTACTTC. This codes for CASSIDSYEQYF.

This rearrangement joins TRBV28 to TRBJ2-2; D gene uncertain. From germline, CDR1 is MDHEN and CDR2 SYDVKM. With 1 base removed from V and 0 bases from J, the gap between germline ends came to 12 bases. The CDR3 runs 17 residues. CDR3: CASSLFLVRANTGELFF. Written as DNA, the CDR3 is TGTGCCAGCAGTTTATTTTTAGTTCGCGCGAACACCGGGGAGCTGTTTTTT.

This clonotype appeared a few times. The chain is built from TRBV6-1 and TRBJ2-1; D is ambiguous. Germline V gives CDR1 MNHNS, CDR2 SASEGT. CDR3 length equals 15 residues. With 2 bases removed from V and 1 base from J, the gap between germline ends came to 9 bases. CDR3 region: CASSEPPESYNEQFF. The CDR3 region has the DNA TGTGCCAGCAGTGAACCACCAGAATCCTACAATGAGCAGTTCTTC.

The rearrangement joins TRBV28 to TRBJ1-5, with a tentative D call TRBD1 (6 bases). This CDR3 comprises 15 residues. Trimming stripped 1 base from V and 3 bases from J, with 10 bases between. The germline gives CDR1 MDHEN, CDR2 SYDVKM. The CDR3 spells CASSLSQGLNQPQHF. CDR3 DNA: TGTGCCAGCAGTTTATCACAGGGTCTCAATCAGCCCCAGCATTTT.